Shown below are 9 T cell receptor beta chains from a single sample sequenced in a study of Tregs in tolerant kidney transplant recipients. TCRdb keeps only in-frame clones here, not all; method: immunoSEQ multiplex PCR. The repertoire holds roughly 250,000 clones, approximately 84% seen once, with 0.55% to 0.65% in the top ten. Sample: CD4+ T cells from blood. These receptors were obtained from a human donor in good health.

Worth noting for this clone: Germline and junction disagree at one end, which may indicate a read error. The chain links TRBV6-5 to TRBJ1-2; 10 nucleotides align to TRBD1. CDR1 and CDR2 from the germline V gene are MNHEY and SVGAGI. This CDR3 has 13 amino acids. The CDR3 coding sequence is TGTGCCAGCAGTTCCCGGGACAGGGGACCTATCGCCTTC. This encodes CASSSRDRGPIAF.

The rearrangement links TRBV7-8 to TRBJ2-2; D is undetermined. CDR3 length: 17 amino acids. V was trimmed by 4 bases and J by 0 bases, leaving 15 bases between them. The germline V gene encodes CDR1 SGHVS and CDR2 FQNEAQ. The CDR3 nucleotides are TGTGCCAGCAGCTCCAGCCGGGCCGACGCGAACACCGGGGAGCTGTTTTTT. Its translation is CASSSSRADANTGELFF.

The rearrangement uses TRBV30 and TRBJ2-7; TRBD1 is a possible D gene (5 bases). The CDR3 length is 13 residues. From germline, CDR1 is GTSNPN and CDR2 SVGIG (reference sequence). Trimming shortened V by 5 bases and J by 0 bases, and 11 bases separated the two germline ends. Written as DNA, the CDR3 is TGTGCCTGGGACAGAGCGAGCTCCTACGAGCAGTACTTC. This gives the protein CAWDRASSYEQYF.

CDR3 nucleotide sequence: TGTGCCAGTAGTATAACGGCAGTGGATGAAAAACTGTTTTTT. Translating gives CASSITAVDEKLFF. This chain connects TRBV19 to TRBJ1-4; D not certain. Germline V lookup: CDR1 LNHDA, CDR2 SQIVND (reference sequence). This CDR3 has 14 residues. Trimming cost V 2 bases and J 6 bases, with 10 bases left between them.

The chain carries TRBV6-1 and TRBJ1-2; D is possibly TRBD1 (5 bases). The germline V and J ends were trimmed by 7 bases and 4 bases, with 13 bases remaining between them. Germline CDR1 reads MNHNS; CDR2 reads SASEGT. The CDR3 runs 13 residues. The CDR3 loop reads CASTPGLIYGYTF. The CDR3 region has the DNA TGTGCCAGCACCCCGGGACTGATCTATGGCTACACCTTC.

This clone appeared a single time. V usage is TRBV7-9 and J usage is TRBJ2-5; tentative D call: TRBD2 (6 bases). The J call may be faulty, since TRBJ2-7 better matches the DNA end. This CDR3 is 12 amino acids long. The V gene's germline CDR1 is SEHNR and CDR2 FQNEAQ (reference sequence). CDR3 DNA: TGTGCCACCCTTGGGACTTCCTACGAGCAGTACTTC. Encoded protein: CATLGTSYEQYF.

In nucleotides, the CDR3 is TGTGCCAGCAGCTACGGCCTTAGGGACGAGCAGTACTTC. It codes for CASSYGLRDEQYF. V and J are TRBV4-2 and TRBJ2-7, with D unresolved. This CDR3 comprises 13 residues. V lost 5 bases, J lost 5 bases, and 13 bases lay in between. Per the germline V gene, CDR1 is LGHNA and CDR2 is YNFKEQ.

The chain carries TRBV7-8 and TRBJ2-1; D gene unclear. Germline loops: CDR1 SGHVS, CDR2 FQNEAQ. V lost 2 bases, J lost 4 bases, and 15 bases lay in between. The CDR3 has 16 amino acids. The CDR3 DNA follows: TGTGCCAGCAGCTTACTAATGGCTAGAAGATACAATGAGCAGTTCTTC. Residues: CASSLLMARRYNEQFF.

The rearrangement uses TRBV6-1 and TRBJ2-7, with TRBD1 identical over 7 bases. Germline V lookup: CDR1 MNHNS, CDR2 SASEGT. The ends lost 6 bases at V and 2 bases at J; junction bases unmatched: 7. There are 14 residues in the CDR3. This chain's CDR3 is CASSLRQGPYEQYF. In nucleotides, the CDR3 is TGTGCCAGCAGCCTCCGACAGGGACCCTACGAGCAGTACTTC.